This TCR beta chain is from a study of T-cell reconstitution after alpha-beta-depleted transplantation in children. Findings of the study overall: Several hundred expanded graft clones reportedly gave rise to the alpha-beta T cells present about two months after transplant. In some patients, recipient T cells and intrathymic progenitors surviving conditioning explained high day-60 diversity. At the one-year point after transplant, T-cell counts and TCRbeta diversity were found to come mostly from T cells that had been newly produced.

This clonotype turned up a few times. Antigen: not known. Trimming took off 1 base at V and 6 bases at J, with 6 bases between the two ends. Germline V gene sequence: CDR1 MNHEY, CDR2 SMNVEV (reference sequence). This CDR3 has 13 amino acids. Unique molecular identifiers were used to barcode this TCRbeta library. TCRdb processed the PCR reads anew with MiXCR; each CDR3 protein has one entry. The sample lists about 900,000 distinct CDR3 sequences; about 29% were seen once. The chain links TRBV27 to TRBJ2-2; D is possibly TRBD1 (5 bases). The receptor was isolated from a boy in the first two years of life who had a stem cell transplant for SCID, so the T cells may come from the graft donor. Sequencing was performed on PBMCs, mostly from graft donor cells, taken 360 days after TCRalphabeta/CD19-depleted stem cell transplant. The CDR3 sequence is CASSLFRAGELFF. The CDR3 DNA is TGTGCCAGCAGTTTATTCAGGGCCGGGGAGCTGTTTTTT.